This T cell receptor (beta chain) came from a study of identical twins. General study findings and limits: Whereas memory repertoires showed no such difference, abundant cord blood beta clonotypes carried fewer insertions. These conclusions were based on statistical analysis (cross-sectional, not following the same donors).

TCRdb fed the 5' RACE reads into MiXCR, producing one record per CDR3 protein. The table includes hundreds of thousands of distinct CDR3 sequences, nearly 9.5% detected once. Only a few counts were recorded for this clonotype. What it recognizes is unknown. Trimming removed 5 bases from V and 4 bases from J, with 15 bases in between. This CDR3 is 14 amino acids long. Germline loops: CDR1 MDHEN, CDR2 SYDVKM. This same sample was also taken into another study, of yellow fever vaccine responses in identical twins.

This sequence joins TRBV28 and TRBJ2-7; the D gene is possibly TRBD1 (5 bases). This TCR was recovered from a young woman in good health. The sample comprised CD8+ T cells sorted from blood. CDR3 sequence: CASSPQVFAYEQYF. CDR3 DNA: TGTGCCAGCAGTCCACAGGTTTTCGCTTACGAGCAGTACTTC.